This passage covers 12 T cell receptor beta chains from one sample sequenced in a study of T cells in Graves' hyperthyroidism and ophthalmopathy. Using RNA transcripts as the source, TCR beta CDR3 regions were amplified. First-round RT-PCR of the TCR CDR3 relied on the HTBI primer set. TCRdb called the multiplex PCR reads again in MiXCR, with one record for every CDR3 protein. The table lists about 200,000 distinct CDR3 sequences, around 17% of them singletons. The sample comprised blood. Every receptor here comes from a woman in her forties or fifties with Graves' hyperthyroidism.

This sequence joins TRBV3-1 and TRBJ1-2, with 9 bases fitting TRBD1. In germline, CDR1 is LGHDT, CDR2 YNNKEL (reference sequence). This CDR3 region has 12 residues. V shed 6 bases and J 5 bases; nucleotides not matched to a gene: 1. CDR3 DNA sequence: TGTGCCAGCAGGGGACAGGGTTATGGCTACACCTTC. Its protein is CASRGQGYGYTF.

CDR3 amino acids: CASSLAWRAPGYTF. The CDR3 DNA follows: TGTGCCAGCAGCTTAGCGTGGAGGGCCCCTGGCTACACCTTC. The rearrangement links TRBV7-2 to TRBJ1-2; no reliable D call. The CDR3 runs to 14 residues. CDR1 and CDR2 (germline): SGHTA, FQGNSA. V dropped 0 bases and J dropped 7 bases, with 12 bases sitting between them.

On this clonotype: With a much larger clone just one base away, this may be a read error. The chain has TRBV5-1 and TRBJ2-3; D is unresolved. Germline V gene sequence: CDR1 SGHRS, CDR2 YFSETQ. This CDR3 is built from 15 residues. V lost 0 bases and J 1 base, leaving 9 bases between the germline ends. CDR3 sequence (DNA): TGCGCCAGCAGCTTGGTTTCCCTAGGCACAGATACGCAGTATTTT. It yields the protein CASSLVSLGTDTQYF.

This clonotype was found many times. This chain uses TRBV11-2 with TRBJ2-2; D is possibly TRBD1 (6 bases). The CDR3 has 15 residues. The V end was cut by 3 bases, the J end by 0 bases, with 8 bases between. Looked up from germline, CDR1 is SGHAT and CDR2 is FQNNGV. In nucleotides, the CDR3 is TGTGCCAGCAGCTTTACAGGGACGAACACCGGGGAGCTGTTTTTT. It yields the protein CASSFTGTNTGELFF.

This clonotype was observed at least ten times. The chain couples TRBV10-1 to TRBJ2-3; D remains ambiguous. V shed 2 bases and J shed 6 bases, with 9 bases lying between them. Germline V gives CDR1 WNHNN, CDR2 SYGVQD (reference sequence). There are 13 residues in the CDR3. The CDR3 is CASSERNPDTQYF. The CDR3 DNA follows: TGCGCCAGCAGTGAGAGAAACCCGGATACGCAGTATTTT.

This chain uses TRBV20-1 with TRBJ2-3, with 7 bases matching TRBD2. Germline lookup yields CDR1 DFQATT and CDR2 SNEGSKA (reference sequence). CDR3 length: 15 residues. With 3 bases clipped from V and 2 bases from J, the junction kept 8 bases outside the gene matches. The CDR3 DNA reads as TGCAGTGCTAGGAGGCTAGCGGACCCCACAGATACGCAGTATTTT. Translating it yields CSARRLADPTDTQYF.

There are many counts of this clonotype. Here the CDR3 reads CASGKDSSYNEQFF. The CDR3 DNA follows: TGCGCCAGCGGTAAGGATTCATCCTACAATGAGCAGTTCTTC. The V and J genes are TRBV5-1 and TRBJ2-1; D remains ambiguous. The CDR3 loop spans 14 amino acids. Trimming took off 7 bases at V and 1 base at J, with 12 bases between the two ends. CDR1 is SGHRS and CDR2 is YFSETQ in the germline V gene.

This clonotype was detected only once. The chain recombines TRBV4-1 with TRBJ1-4; 7 bases agree with TRBD1. This CDR3 is 17 amino acids long. V shed 1 base and J 0 bases; nucleotides not matched to a gene: 5. Germline CDR1 is MGHRA and CDR2 is YSYEKL. CDR3 in amino acids: CASSQVTGTATNEKLFF. DNA of the CDR3: TGCGCCAGCAGCCAAGTGACAGGGACTGCAACTAATGAAAAACTGTTTTTT.

This clonotype has more than one count but fewer than ten. The chain is built from TRBV29-1 and TRBJ1-5, with a possible D match to TRBD1 (5 bases). V lost 5 bases and J 0 bases, leaving 11 bases between the germline ends. The length of the CDR3 is 14 residues. Germline V gene lookup returns CDR1 SQVTM and CDR2 ANQGSEA. The CDR3 region has the DNA TGCAGCGTTTGTCCGGGGGATAGCAATCAGCCCCAGCATTTT. It codes for CSVCPGDSNQPQHF.

In this sample, this clonotype turned up many times. The V gene is TRBV7-2, the J gene TRBJ2-7; 10 bases align to TRBD2. The V and J ends lost 1 base and 6 bases, in that order; junction bases with no gene match: 6. Germline V gene data show CDR1 as SGHTA and CDR2 as FQGNSA. The CDR3 has 15 residues. CDR3 region: CASSLEGAGGGEQYF. The CDR3, as DNA: TGTGCCAGCAGCTTAGAAGGAGCGGGGGGGGGCGAGCAGTACTTC.

This clonotype was detected only a few times. This chain uses TRBV7-9 with TRBJ2-7; TRBD2 might be the D (6 bases). Germline loops: CDR1 SEHNR, CDR2 FQNEAQ (reference sequence). Between the trimmed V and J ends, which lost 0 bases and 0 bases, there was a span of 12 bases. The CDR3 sequence is 16 residues long. The CDR3, as DNA: TGTGCCAGCAGCTTAGCGGATAGCGGATACTCCTACGAGCAGTACTTC. It codes for CASSLADSGYSYEQYF.

This clonotype has at least ten counts. The V gene is TRBV12-3 or TRBV12-4, the J gene TRBJ2-5, with D perhaps TRBD2 (5 bases). V was trimmed by 6 bases and J by 2 bases, leaving 10 bases between them. The CDR3 covers 13 residues. In DNA, the CDR3 is TGTGCCAGCAGCCCGGGATTACAAGAGACCCAGTACTTC. Its protein product is CASSPGLQETQYF.